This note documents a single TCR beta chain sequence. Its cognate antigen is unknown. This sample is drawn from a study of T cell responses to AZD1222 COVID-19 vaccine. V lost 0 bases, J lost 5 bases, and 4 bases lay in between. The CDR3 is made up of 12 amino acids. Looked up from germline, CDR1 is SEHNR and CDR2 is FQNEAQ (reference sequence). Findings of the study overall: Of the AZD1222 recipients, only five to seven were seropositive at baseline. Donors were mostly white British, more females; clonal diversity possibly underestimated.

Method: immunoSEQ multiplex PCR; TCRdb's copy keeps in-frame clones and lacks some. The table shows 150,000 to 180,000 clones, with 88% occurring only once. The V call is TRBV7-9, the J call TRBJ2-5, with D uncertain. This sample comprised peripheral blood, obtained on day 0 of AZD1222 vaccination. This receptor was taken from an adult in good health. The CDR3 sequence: CASSLAGETQYF. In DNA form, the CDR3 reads TGTGCCAGCAGCTTAGCAGGGGAGACCCAGTACTTC. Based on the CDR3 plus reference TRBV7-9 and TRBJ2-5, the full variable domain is DTGVSQNPRHKITKRGQNVTFRCDPISEHNRLYWYRQTLGQGPEFLTYFQNEAQLEKSRLLSDRFSAERPKGSFSTLEIQRTEQGDSAMYLCASSLAGETQYFGPGTRLLVL.